The 11 T cell receptor beta chains below were found in one sample sequenced in a study of cytomegalovirus exposure and HLA in healthy donors. Use of 60 Vbeta and 13 Jbeta primers characterized the PCR. The data were produced by immunoSEQ multiplex PCR, yet TCRdb's version contains in-frame clones alone and is incomplete. The sample has a few hundred thousand clones; 80% are singletons. The sequencing sample was made of PBMCs. The receptors here all came from a girl aged 2 to 10 in good health and CMV-seronegative.

The rearrangement uses TRBV15 and TRBJ1-2; 9 nucleotides line up with TRBD1. The germline gives CDR1 LNHNV, CDR2 YYDKDF (reference sequence). J lost 8 bases, V lost 2 bases, and 3 bases had no gene match. CDR3 length: 13 residues. The DNA of the CDR3 is TGTGCCACCAGCAGACGGACAGGGGTGGGCTACACCTTC. It codes for CATSRRTGVGYTF.

The sample holds a few counts of this clone. The CDR3, as DNA: TGTGCCAGCTCACCGGCAGGGTCTAATGAAAAACTGTTTTTT. This translates into CASSPAGSNEKLFF. This chain connects TRBV18 to TRBJ1-4; a weak D match, TRBD1 (5 bases). Per germline, CDR1 KGHSH and CDR2 LQKENI. The CDR3 runs to 14 residues. The V end lost 3 bases, the J end lost 3 bases, and 8 bases lay between the germline ends. Variable domain in full (rest from reference TRBV18 and TRBJ1-4): NAGVMQNPRHLVRRRGQEARLRCSPMKGHSHVYWYRQLPEEGLKFMVYLQKENIIDESGMPKERFSAEFPKEGPSILRIQQVVRGDSAAYFCASSPAGSNEKLFFGSGTQLSVL.

The chain combines TRBV11-2 with TRBJ2-1, with TRBD2 identical over 9 bases. The V gene end was trimmed by 3 bases and the J gene end by 5 bases; junction bases not matched to a gene: 11. CDR1 and CDR2 from the germline V gene are SGHAT and FQNNGV. The CDR3 is made up of 17 amino acids. The CDR3 spells CASSLTLSGSGDNEQFF. CDR3 sequence (DNA): TGTGCCAGCAGCTTGACCCTTAGCGGGAGCGGCGACAATGAGCAGTTCTTC.

This chain connects TRBV11-2 to TRBJ1-2; D is ambiguous. The CDR3 loop spans 13 amino acids. Trimming shortened V by 7 bases and J by 8 bases, and 17 bases separated the two germline ends. CDR1 is SGHAT and CDR2 is FQNNGV in the germline V gene. CDR3 amino acids: CASTTLGPLGYTF. In DNA form, the CDR3 reads TGTGCCAGCACCACCCTGGGCCCCTTGGGCTACACCTTC. The full variable domain, with the rest looked up from reference TRBV11-2 and TRBJ1-2, is EAGVAQSPRYKIIEKRQSVAFWCNPISGHATLYWYQQILGQGPKLLIQFQNNGVVDDSQLPKDRFSAERLKGVDSTLKIQPAKLEDSAVYLCASTTLGPLGYTFGSGTRLTVV.

The CDR3 sequence is CASSLGGPGQLISYEQYF. In DNA form, the CDR3 reads TGCGCCAGCAGCTTGGGGGGGCCCGGACAGCTCATCTCCTACGAGCAGTACTTC. The V call is TRBV5-1, the J call TRBJ2-7; TRBD1 is a possible D gene (6 bases). The germline CDR1 and CDR2 sequences are SGHRS and YFSETQ. The V end was cut by 0 bases, the J end by 0 bases, with 19 bases between. The CDR3 runs 18 residues.

The chain has TRBV29-1 and TRBJ2-5, with 8 bases aligning to TRBD2. V was clipped by 6 bases and J by 1 base; unmatched bases: 10. This CDR3 is 15 amino acids long. CDR1 SQVTM and CDR2 ANQGSEA come from the germline V gene. The CDR3 loop reads CSVASLAGSQETQYF. The CDR3, as DNA: TGCAGCGTCGCTTCTTTAGCGGGATCCCAAGAGACCCAGTACTTC. The variable domain in full, with the rest retrieved from reference TRBV29-1 and TRBJ2-5, is SAVISQKPSRDICQRGTSLTIQCQVDSQVTMMFWYRQQPGQSLTLIATANQGSEATYESGFVIDKFPISRPNLTFSTLTVSNMSPEDSSIYLCSVASLAGSQETQYFGPGTRLLVL.

This clone was picked up a small number of times. Within the sample, other DNA sequences also encode this same CDR3. This chain links TRBV18 with TRBJ2-7; 7 nucleotides line up with TRBD1. J was trimmed by 2 bases and V by 0 bases; bases with no gene match: 1. CDR3 length: 14 amino acids. CDR1 and CDR2 from the germline V gene are KGHSH and LQKENI. CDR3 in DNA: TGTGCCAGCTCACCACCGGGACAGCCCTACGAGCAGTACTTC. Protein: CASSPPGQPYEQYF.

The chain combines TRBV28 with TRBJ2-3; perhaps TRBD1 as D (5 bases). The V gene's germline CDR1 is MDHEN and CDR2 SYDVKM. V was cut by 4 bases and J by 0 bases, with 17 bases left in between. The CDR3 runs to 17 residues. The CDR3 bases are TGTGCCAGCAGTTCCTTAGGGTGGGGCACTAGCACAGATACGCAGTATTTT. Translating it yields CASSSLGWGTSTDTQYF.

This clone has only one observation. The chain carries TRBV28 and TRBJ1-4, with D possibly TRBD1 on 5 matching bases. V lost 6 bases and J 4 bases, leaving 9 bases between the germline ends. From germline, CDR1 is MDHEN and CDR2 SYDVKM. This CDR3 contains 13 residues. As DNA, the CDR3 is TGTGCCAGCAGCCGGGACTATAATGAAAAACTGTTTTTT. Residues: CASSRDYNEKLFF.

The V and J genes are TRBV6-5 and TRBJ2-7, with D possibly being TRBD2 (5 bases). V was pared by 5 bases and J by 1 base, with 15 bases between. The CDR3 consists of 15 residues. The germline V gene encodes CDR1 MNHEY and CDR2 SVGAGI. CDR3 amino acids: CASSGEEAASYEQYF. The CDR3, as DNA: TGTGCCAGCAGTGGCGAGGAGGCAGCGTCCTACGAGCAGTACTTC.

Only a few counts were recorded for this clone. The chain has TRBV14 and TRBJ2-1; D is unresolved. The CDR3 has 12 amino acids. The V end lost 1 base, the J end lost 5 bases, and 3 bases lay between the germline ends. Germline V lookup: CDR1 SGHDN, CDR2 FVKESK. CDR3 amino acids: CASSQGHNEQFF. The CDR3 DNA follows: TGTGCCAGCAGCCAAGGGCACAATGAGCAGTTCTTC.